This T cell receptor (beta chain) originates from a study of shared T cell receptors in the human thymus. V dropped 6 bases and J dropped 5 bases, with 18 bases sitting between them. CDR1 and CDR2 (germline): MDHEN, SYDVKM. The CDR3 covers 15 residues. Libraries were prepared by immunoSEQ multiplex PCR; TCRdb keeps only in-frame clonotypes and omits some of them. The sample shows some 660,000 clones, around 87% of them seen only once. The data were also submitted as part of a second study, on human thymus T cells.

Sequencing input: thymocytes. The V gene is TRBV28, the J gene TRBJ2-3; the D gene is possibly TRBD1 (7 bases). This TCR was sampled from a boy younger than two with a congenital heart defect. The CDR3 sequence: CASSSARGALDTQYF. The CDR3 DNA is TGTGCCAGCAGCTCCGCCAGGGGGGCCTTAGATACGCAGTATTTT.